This TCR beta chain comes out of a study of cytomegalovirus exposure and HLA in healthy donors. The wider study: It was reported in a later analysis that the same platform had been used for the 120 validation repertoires as for the 666 first-cohort repertoires. Study-level points and caveats: Cytomegalovirus status, reportedly, was diagnosed with high specificity and sensitivity by the classifier.

The protocol was immunoSEQ multiplex PCR, while the TCRdb copy is restricted to in-frame clones and leaves out a portion. This table holds about 360,000 clones, 86% found once. About this clone itself: Its antigen is undetermined. Relative to the germline gene, one junction end is altered; a read error may explain this.

The CDR3 sequence is 8 residues long. The germline V gene has CDR1 MGHRA and CDR2 YSYEKL. The donors were members of the validation cohort, which comprised 120 subjects and was separate from the first cohort of 600 to 800 subjects. The receptor comes from a woman younger than 30 in good health and CMV-seronegative. The chain links TRBV4-1 to TRBJ1-2; D is uncertain. The sample taken for sequencing was PBMCs. The CDR3 loop reads CRRGGYTF. Here the CDR3 DNA reads TGTCGACGGGGAGGCTACACCTTC.